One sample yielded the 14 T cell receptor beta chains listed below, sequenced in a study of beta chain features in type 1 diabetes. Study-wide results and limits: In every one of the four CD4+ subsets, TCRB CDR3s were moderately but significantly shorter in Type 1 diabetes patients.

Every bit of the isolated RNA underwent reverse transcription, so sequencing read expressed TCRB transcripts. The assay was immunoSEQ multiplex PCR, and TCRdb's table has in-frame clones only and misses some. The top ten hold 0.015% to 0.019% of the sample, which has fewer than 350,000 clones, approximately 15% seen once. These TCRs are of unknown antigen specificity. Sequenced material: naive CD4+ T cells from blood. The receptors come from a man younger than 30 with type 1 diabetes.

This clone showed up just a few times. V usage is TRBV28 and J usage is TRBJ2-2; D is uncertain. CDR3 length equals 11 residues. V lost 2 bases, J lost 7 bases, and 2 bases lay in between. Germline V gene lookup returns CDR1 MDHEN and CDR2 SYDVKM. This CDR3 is CASSLLGELFF. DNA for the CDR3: TGTGCCAGCAGTTTACTCGGGGAGCTGTTTTTT.

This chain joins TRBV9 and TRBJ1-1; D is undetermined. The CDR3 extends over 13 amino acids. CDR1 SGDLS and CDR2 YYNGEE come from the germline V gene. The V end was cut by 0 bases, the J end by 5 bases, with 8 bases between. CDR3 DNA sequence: TGTGCCAGCAGCGTAGAAGGGAGGACTGAAGCTTTCTTT. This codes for CASSVEGRTEAFF.

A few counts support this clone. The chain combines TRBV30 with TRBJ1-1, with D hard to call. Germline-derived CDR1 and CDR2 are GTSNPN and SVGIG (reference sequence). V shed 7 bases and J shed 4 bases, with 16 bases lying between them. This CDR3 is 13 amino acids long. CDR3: CAFIYPGSTEAFF. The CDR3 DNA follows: TGTGCCTTTATTTATCCGGGGTCCACTGAAGCTTTCTTT.

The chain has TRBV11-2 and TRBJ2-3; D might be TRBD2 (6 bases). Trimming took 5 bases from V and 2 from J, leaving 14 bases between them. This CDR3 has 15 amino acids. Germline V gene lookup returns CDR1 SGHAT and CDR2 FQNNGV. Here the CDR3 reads CASSLGLSFTDTQYF. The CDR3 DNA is TGTGCCAGCAGCCTGGGACTTAGTTTCACAGATACGCAGTATTTT.

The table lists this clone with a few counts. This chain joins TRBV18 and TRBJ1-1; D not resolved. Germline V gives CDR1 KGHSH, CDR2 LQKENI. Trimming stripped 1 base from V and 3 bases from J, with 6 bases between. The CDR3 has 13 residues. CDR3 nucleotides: TGTGCCAGCTCACCACGGGCAGACACTGAAGCTTTCTTT. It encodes CASSPRADTEAFF.

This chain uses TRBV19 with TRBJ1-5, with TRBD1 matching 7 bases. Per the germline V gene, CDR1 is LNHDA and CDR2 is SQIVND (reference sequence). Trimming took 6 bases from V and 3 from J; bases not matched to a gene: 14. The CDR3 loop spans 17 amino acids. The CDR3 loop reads CASSNGPGQSFNQPQHF. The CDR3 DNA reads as TGTGCCAGTAGCAACGGCCCGGGACAGAGCTTCAATCAGCCCCAGCATTTT.

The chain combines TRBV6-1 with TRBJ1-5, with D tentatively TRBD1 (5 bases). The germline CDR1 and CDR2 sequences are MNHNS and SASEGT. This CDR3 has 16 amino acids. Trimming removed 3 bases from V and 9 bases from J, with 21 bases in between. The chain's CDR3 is CASSEFMGPQYRPQHF. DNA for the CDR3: TGTGCCAGCAGTGAGTTTATGGGGCCTCAGTATAGGCCCCAGCATTTT.

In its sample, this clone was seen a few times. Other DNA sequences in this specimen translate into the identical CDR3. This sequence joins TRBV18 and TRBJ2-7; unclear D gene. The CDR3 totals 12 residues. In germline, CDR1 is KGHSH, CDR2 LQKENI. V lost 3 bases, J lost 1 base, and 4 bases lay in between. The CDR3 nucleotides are TGTGCCAGCTCACCTTCGTCCTACGAGCAGTACTTC. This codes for CASSPSSYEQYF. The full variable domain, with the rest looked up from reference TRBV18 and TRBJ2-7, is NAGVMQNPRHLVRRRGQEARLRCSPMKGHSHVYWYRQLPEEGLKFMVYLQKENIIDESGMPKERFSAEFPKEGPSILRIQQVVRGDSAAYFCASSPSSYEQYFGPGTRLTVT.

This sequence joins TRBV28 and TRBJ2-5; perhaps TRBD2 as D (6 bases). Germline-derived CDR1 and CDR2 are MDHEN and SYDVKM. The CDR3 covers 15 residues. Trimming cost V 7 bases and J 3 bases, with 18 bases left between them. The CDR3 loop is CASTLARGGKETQYF. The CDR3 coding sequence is TGTGCCAGCACCCTAGCCCGGGGCGGGAAAGAGACCCAGTACTTC.

CDR3 bases: TGTGCCAGCAGCTTGGCCATACAGCGCAATCAGCCCCAGCATTTT. Protein product: CASSLAIQRNQPQHF. The chain uses TRBV5-4 and TRBJ1-5; D not resolved. CDR1 SGHNT and CDR2 YYREEE come from the germline V gene (reference sequence). With 0 bases removed from V and 2 bases from J, the gap between germline ends came to 9 bases. The CDR3 has 15 amino acids.

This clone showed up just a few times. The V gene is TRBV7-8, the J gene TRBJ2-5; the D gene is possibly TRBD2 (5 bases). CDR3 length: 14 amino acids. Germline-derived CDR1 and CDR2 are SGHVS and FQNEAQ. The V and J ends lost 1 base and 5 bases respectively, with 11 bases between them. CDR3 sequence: CASSLVSRGETQYF. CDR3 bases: TGTGCCAGCAGCTTAGTGTCCCGGGGTGAGACCCAGTACTTC. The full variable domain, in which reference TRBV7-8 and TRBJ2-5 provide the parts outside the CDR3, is GAGVSQSPRYKVAKRGQDVALRCDPISGHVSLFWYQQALGQGPEFLTYFQNEAQLDKSGLPSDRFFAERPEGSVSTLKIQRTQQEDSAVYLCASSLVSRGETQYFGPGTRLLVL.

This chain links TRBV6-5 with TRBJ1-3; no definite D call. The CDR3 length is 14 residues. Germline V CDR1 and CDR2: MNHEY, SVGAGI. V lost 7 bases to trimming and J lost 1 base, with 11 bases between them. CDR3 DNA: TGTGCCAGCACCTCACGGGTTTCTGGAAACACCATATATTTT. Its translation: CASTSRVSGNTIYF.

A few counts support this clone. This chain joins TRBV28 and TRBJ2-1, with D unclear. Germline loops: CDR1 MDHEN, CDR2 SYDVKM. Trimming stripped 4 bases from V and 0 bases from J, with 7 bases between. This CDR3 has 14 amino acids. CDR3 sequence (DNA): TGTGCCAGCAGTTCGTTCCTCTCCTACAATGAGCAGTTCTTC. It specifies CASSSFLSYNEQFF.

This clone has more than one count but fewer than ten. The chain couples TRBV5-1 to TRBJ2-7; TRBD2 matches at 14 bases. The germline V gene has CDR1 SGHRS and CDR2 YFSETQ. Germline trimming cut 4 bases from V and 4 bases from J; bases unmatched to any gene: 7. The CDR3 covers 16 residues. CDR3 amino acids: CASSPGGTSGSYEQYF. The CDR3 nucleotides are TGCGCCAGCAGCCCCGGAGGGACTAGCGGGAGTTACGAGCAGTACTTC.